This entry lists 8 T cell receptor beta chains sequenced from one sample in a study of blood T cell repertoires in COVID-19. Using immunoSEQ multiplex PCR, the repertoire was profiled, and TCRdb retains in-frame clones only, with some absent. The table lists about 190,000 clones, approximately 78% of them singletons, with 2.8% in the top ten. Sequenced input: peripheral blood. The receptors come from a woman over 75 with active or convalescent COVID-19.

This chain joins TRBV7-9 and TRBJ1-2, with 9 positions matching TRBD1. Looked up from germline, CDR1 is SEHNR and CDR2 is FQNEAQ (reference sequence). The V and J ends lost 5 bases and 4 bases, in that order; junction bases with no gene match: 11. The CDR3 has 16 residues. DNA of the CDR3: TGTGCCAGCAGCGACCGGGACAGGGAGTTAGGCTATGGCTACACCTTC. As protein: CASSDRDRELGYGYTF.

This clone was recorded only once. The chain carries TRBV7-2 and TRBJ2-7, with D unclear. Germline V gene sequence: CDR1 SGHTA, CDR2 FQGNSA. V lost 5 bases and J lost 3, with 8 bases in between. CDR3 length: 12 residues. The CDR3 sequence is CASSRLNYEQYF. As DNA, the CDR3 is TGTGCCAGCAGCCGACTTAACTACGAGCAGTACTTC.

The chain joins TRBV5-1 to TRBJ1-1; 7 nucleotides line up with TRBD1. The CDR3 has 13 amino acids. CDR1 is SGHRS and CDR2 is YFSETQ in the germline V gene. Germline trimming cut 3 bases from V and 1 base from J; bases unmatched to any gene: 0. The DNA of the CDR3 is TGCGCCAGCAGCTGGGACAGGAACACTGAAGCTTTCTTT. This codes for CASSWDRNTEAFF.

The V gene is TRBV2, the J gene TRBJ1-5; 8 bases agree with TRBD1. There are 15 residues in the CDR3. The V gene's germline CDR1 is SNHLY and CDR2 FYNNEI. V dropped 2 bases and J dropped 4; count of bases not matched to a gene: 4. The CDR3 DNA reads TGTGCCAGCAGTGAACAGGGGGCGCATAATCAGCCCCAGCATTTT. Translation gives CASSEQGAHNQPQHF.

This chain joins TRBV4-1 and TRBJ1-2, with 8 bases matching TRBD1. Germline lookup yields CDR1 MGHRA and CDR2 YSYEKL. Losses at the gene ends were 1 base for V and 3 bases for J; bases not matched to a gene: 4. The CDR3 extends over 15 amino acids. CDR3 DNA sequence: TGCGCCAGCAGCCAAGCGGACAGGGAAGACTATGGCTACACCTTC. It is translated as CASSQADREDYGYTF.

In DNA, the CDR3 is TGTGCCAGCAGCCCGACAGGGGGGGCCTACGAGCAGTACTTC. As protein: CASSPTGGAYEQYF. This chain connects TRBV3-1 (or the pseudogene TRBV3-2) to TRBJ2-7, with 9 bases lining up with TRBD1. The CDR3 sequence is 14 residues long. Trimming removed 4 bases from V and 2 bases from J; junction bases left unmatched: 3. Germline values: CDR1 LGHDT, CDR2 YNNKEL (reference sequence).

In this sample, this clone turned up once. The genes are TRBV6-5 and TRBJ1-2; possible D gene TRBD1, 6 bases. This CDR3 is built from 13 residues. From germline, CDR1 is MNHEY and CDR2 SVGAGI. V gave up 5 bases and J gave up 4 bases, with 11 bases separating them. The CDR3 reads CASSQQGSYGYTF. The CDR3 region has the DNA TGTGCCAGCAGTCAACAGGGCTCCTATGGCTACACCTTC.

The chain joins TRBV6-5 to TRBJ1-1; no firm D call. In germline, CDR1 is MNHEY, CDR2 SVGAGI. V was shortened by 5 bases and J by 3 bases, with 16 bases between the two germline ends. This CDR3 spans 15 amino acids. The CDR3 loop is CASSPQYPGYTEAFF. The CDR3 region has the DNA TGTGCCAGCAGTCCCCAGTACCCCGGGTACACTGAAGCTTTCTTT.